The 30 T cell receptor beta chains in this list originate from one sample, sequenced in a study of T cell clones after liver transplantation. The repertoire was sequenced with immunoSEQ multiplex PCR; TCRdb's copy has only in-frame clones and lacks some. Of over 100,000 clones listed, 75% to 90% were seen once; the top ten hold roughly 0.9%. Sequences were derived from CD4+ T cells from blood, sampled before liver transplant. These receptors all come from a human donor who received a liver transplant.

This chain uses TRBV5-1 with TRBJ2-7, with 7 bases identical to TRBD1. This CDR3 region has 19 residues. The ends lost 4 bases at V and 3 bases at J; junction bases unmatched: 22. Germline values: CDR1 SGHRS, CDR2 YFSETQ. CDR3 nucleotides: TGCGCCAGCAGCCCCGGGACAGAGAGGGATCCCCACCGTAACTACGAGCAGTACTTC. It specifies CASSPGTERDPHRNYEQYF. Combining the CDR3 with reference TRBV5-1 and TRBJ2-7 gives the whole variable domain KAGVTQTPRYLIKTRGQQVTLSCSPISGHRSVSWYQQTPGQGLQFLFEYFSETQRNKGNFPGRFSGRQFSNSRSEMNVSTLELGDSALYLCASSPGTERDPHRNYEQYFGPGTRLTVT.

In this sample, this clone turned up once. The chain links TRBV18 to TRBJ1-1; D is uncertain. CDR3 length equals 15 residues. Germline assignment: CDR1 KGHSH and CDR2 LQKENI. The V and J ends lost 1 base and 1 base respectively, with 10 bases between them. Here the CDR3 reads CASSPRPVTNTEAFF. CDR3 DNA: TGTGCCAGCTCACCACGTCCCGTTACGAACACTGAAGCTTTCTTT.

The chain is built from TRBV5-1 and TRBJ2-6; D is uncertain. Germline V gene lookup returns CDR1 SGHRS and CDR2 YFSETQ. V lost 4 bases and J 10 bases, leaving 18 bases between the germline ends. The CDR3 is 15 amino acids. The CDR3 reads CASSPDASGVNVLTF. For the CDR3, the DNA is TGCGCCAGCAGCCCGGACGCTTCTGGCGTTAACGTCCTGACTTTC. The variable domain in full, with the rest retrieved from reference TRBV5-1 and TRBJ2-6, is KAGVTQTPRYLIKTRGQQVTLSCSPISGHRSVSWYQQTPGQGLQFLFEYFSETQRNKGNFPGRFSGRQFSNSRSEMNVSTLELGDSALYLCASSPDASGVNVLTFGAGSRLTVL.

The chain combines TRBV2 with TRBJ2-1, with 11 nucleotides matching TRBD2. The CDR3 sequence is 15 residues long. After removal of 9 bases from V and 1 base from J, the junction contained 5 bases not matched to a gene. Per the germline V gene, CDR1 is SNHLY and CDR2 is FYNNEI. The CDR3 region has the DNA TGTGCCAGTACCCGGACTAGCGGGTCCTACAATGAGCAGTTCTTC. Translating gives CASTRTSGSYNEQFF.

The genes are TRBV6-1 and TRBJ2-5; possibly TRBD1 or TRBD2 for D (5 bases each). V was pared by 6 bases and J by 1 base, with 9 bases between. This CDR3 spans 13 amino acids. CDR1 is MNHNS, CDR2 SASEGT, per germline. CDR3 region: CASSPGTQETQYF. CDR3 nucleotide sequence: TGTGCCAGCAGCCCAGGGACCCAAGAGACCCAGTACTTC.

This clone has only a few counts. CDR3 sequence (DNA): TGTGCCAGCAGCTTAGCTGGAGGGACAGATGGCTACACCTTC. Amino acids: CASSLAGGTDGYTF. The chain combines TRBV7-2 with TRBJ1-2, with TRBD1 matching 7 bases. The V segment lost 0 bases and the J segment 6 bases; nucleotides outside the gene matches: 4. Germline assignment: CDR1 SGHTA and CDR2 FQGNSA. The length of the CDR3 is 14 residues.

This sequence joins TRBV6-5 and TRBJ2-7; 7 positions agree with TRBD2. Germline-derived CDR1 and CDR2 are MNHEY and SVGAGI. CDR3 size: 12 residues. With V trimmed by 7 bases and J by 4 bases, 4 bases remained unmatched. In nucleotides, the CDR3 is TGTGCCAGCACGGGGAGGGGATACGAGCAGTACTTC. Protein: CASTGRGYEQYF.

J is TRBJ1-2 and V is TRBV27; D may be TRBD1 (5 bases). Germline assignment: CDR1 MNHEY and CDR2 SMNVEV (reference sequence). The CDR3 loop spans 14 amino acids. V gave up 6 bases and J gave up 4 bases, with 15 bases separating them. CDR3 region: CASRSIGAFYGYTF. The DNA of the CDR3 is TGTGCCAGCAGGTCTATCGGGGCCTTCTATGGCTACACCTTC.

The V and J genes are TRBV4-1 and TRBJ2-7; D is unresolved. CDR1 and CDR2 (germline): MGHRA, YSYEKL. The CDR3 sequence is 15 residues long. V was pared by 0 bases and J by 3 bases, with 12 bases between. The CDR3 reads CASSQDLGRLYEQYF. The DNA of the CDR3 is TGCGCCAGCAGCCAAGATCTGGGCAGGCTCTACGAGCAGTACTTC.

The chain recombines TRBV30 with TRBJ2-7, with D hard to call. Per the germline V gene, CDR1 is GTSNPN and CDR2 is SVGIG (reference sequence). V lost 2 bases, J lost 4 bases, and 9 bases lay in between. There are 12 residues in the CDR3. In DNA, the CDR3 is TGTGCCTGGAGTCCGAAGGGATACGAGCAGTACTTC. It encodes CAWSPKGYEQYF.

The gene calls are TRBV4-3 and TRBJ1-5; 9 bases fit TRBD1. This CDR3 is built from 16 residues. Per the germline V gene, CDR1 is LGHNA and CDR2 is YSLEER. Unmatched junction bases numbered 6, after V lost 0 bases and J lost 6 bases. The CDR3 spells CASSQDGTGFPQPQHF. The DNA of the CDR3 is TGCGCCAGCAGCCAAGATGGGACAGGGTTTCCTCAGCCCCAGCATTTT.

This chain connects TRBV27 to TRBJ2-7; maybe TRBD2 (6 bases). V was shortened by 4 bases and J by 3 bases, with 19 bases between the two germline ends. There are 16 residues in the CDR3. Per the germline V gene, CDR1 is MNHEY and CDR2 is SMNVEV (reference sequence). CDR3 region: CASSSHSGSYFYEQYF. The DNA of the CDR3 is TGTGCCAGCAGTTCTCATAGCGGAAGCTACTTCTACGAGCAGTACTTC.

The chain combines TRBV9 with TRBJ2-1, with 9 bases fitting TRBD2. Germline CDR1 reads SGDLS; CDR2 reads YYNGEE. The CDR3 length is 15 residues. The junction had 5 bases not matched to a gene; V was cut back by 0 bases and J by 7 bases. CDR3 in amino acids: CASSVVAGGQNEQFF. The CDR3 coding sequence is TGTGCCAGCAGCGTAGTTGCGGGAGGGCAAAATGAGCAGTTCTTC.

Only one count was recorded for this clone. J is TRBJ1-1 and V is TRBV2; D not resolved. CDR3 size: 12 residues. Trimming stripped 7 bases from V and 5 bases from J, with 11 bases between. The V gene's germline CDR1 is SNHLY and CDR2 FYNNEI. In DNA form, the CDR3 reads TGTGCCAGCACCCCCAGGCTTACTGAAGCTTTCTTT. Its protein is CASTPRLTEAFF.

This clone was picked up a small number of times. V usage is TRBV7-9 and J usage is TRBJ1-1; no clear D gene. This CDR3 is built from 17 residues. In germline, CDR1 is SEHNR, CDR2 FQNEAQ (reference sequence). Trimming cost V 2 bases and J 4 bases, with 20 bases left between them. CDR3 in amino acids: CASSLTGGVRRRTEAFF. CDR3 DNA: TGTGCCAGCAGCTTAACCGGTGGGGTAAGGCGGCGCACTGAAGCTTTCTTT.

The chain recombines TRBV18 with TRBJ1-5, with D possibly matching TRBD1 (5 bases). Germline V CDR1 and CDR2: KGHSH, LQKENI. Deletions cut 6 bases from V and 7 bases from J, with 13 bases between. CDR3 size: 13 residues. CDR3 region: CASSPGGDQPQHF. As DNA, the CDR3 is TGTGCCAGCTCGCCGGGAGGGGACCAGCCCCAGCATTTT.

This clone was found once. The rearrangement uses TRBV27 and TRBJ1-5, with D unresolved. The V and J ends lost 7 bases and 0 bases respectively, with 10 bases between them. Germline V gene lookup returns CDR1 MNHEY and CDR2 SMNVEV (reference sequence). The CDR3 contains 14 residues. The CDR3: CASTNLYSNQPQHF. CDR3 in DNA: TGTGCCAGCACGAACCTCTATAGCAATCAGCCCCAGCATTTT.

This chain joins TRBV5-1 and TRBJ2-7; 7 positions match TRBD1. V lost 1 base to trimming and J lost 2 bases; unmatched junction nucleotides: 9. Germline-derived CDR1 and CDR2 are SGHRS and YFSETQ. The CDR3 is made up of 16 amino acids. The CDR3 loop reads CASSLSRQGVAYEQYF. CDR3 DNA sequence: TGCGCCAGCAGCTTGTCCCGACAGGGAGTTGCCTACGAGCAGTACTTC.

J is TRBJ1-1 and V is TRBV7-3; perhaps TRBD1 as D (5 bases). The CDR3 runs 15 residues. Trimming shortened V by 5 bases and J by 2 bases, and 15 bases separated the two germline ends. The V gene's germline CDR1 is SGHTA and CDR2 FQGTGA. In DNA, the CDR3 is TGTGCCAGCAGCCAATCCCCAGGGTCCAACACTGAAGCTTTCTTT. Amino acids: CASSQSPGSNTEAFF.

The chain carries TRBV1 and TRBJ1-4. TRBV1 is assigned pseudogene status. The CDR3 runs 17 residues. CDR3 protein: CTSSQDLVTETNEKLFF. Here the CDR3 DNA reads TGCACCAGCAGCCAAGATTTAGTGACTGAAACTAATGAAAAACTGTTTTTT.

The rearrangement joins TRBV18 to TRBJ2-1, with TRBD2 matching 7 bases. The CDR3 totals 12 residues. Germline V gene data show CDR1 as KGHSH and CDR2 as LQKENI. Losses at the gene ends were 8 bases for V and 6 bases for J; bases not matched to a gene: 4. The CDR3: CASRWTSNEQFF. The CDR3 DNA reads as TGTGCCAGCCGGTGGACTAGCAATGAGCAGTTCTTC. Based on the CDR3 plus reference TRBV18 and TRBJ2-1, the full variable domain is NAGVMQNPRHLVRRRGQEARLRCSPMKGHSHVYWYRQLPEEGLKFMVYLQKENIIDESGMPKERFSAEFPKEGPSILRIQQVVRGDSAAYFCASRWTSNEQFFGPGTRLTVL.

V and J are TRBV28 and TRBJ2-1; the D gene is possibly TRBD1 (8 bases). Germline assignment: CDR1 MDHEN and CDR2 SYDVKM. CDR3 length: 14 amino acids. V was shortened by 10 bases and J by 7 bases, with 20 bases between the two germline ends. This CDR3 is CATTGGGPGNEQFF. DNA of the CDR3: TGTGCCACCACAGGGGGAGGGCCGGGGAATGAGCAGTTCTTC.

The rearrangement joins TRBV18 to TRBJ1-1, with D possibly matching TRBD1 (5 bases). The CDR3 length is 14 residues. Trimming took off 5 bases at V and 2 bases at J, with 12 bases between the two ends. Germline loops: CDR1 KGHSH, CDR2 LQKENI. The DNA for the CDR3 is TGTGCCAGCTCAGCCTTACAGGAAAACACTGAAGCTTTCTTT. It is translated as CASSALQENTEAFF. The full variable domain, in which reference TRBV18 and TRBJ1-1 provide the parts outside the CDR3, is NAGVMQNPRHLVRRRGQEARLRCSPMKGHSHVYWYRQLPEEGLKFMVYLQKENIIDESGMPKERFSAEFPKEGPSILRIQQVVRGDSAAYFCASSALQENTEAFFGQGTRLTVV.

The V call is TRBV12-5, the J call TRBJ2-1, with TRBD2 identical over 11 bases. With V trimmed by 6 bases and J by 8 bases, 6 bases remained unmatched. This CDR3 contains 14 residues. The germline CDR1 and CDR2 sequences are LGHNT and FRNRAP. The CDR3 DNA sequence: TGTGCTAGTGGGTCTAGCGGGAGGTTAGATGAGCAGTTCTTC. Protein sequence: CASGSSGRLDEQFF.

The CDR3 DNA reads TGTGCCAGCAGCCAAGATGGATTAGCGGGAGATGGGTTAAGAGAGACCCAGTACTTC. Its protein product is CASSQDGLAGDGLRETQYF. J is TRBJ2-5 and V is TRBV4-2; 9 bases agree with TRBD2. This CDR3 has 19 residues. Germline CDR1 reads LGHNA; CDR2 reads YNFKEQ. The ends lost 0 bases at V and 4 bases at J; junction bases unmatched: 15.

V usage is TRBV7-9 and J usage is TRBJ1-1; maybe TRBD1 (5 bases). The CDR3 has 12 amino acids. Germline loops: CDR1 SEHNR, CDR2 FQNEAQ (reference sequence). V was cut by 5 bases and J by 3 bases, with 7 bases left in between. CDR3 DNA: TGTGCCAGCAGCCAGACAGACACTGAAGCTTTCTTT. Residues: CASSQTDTEAFF.

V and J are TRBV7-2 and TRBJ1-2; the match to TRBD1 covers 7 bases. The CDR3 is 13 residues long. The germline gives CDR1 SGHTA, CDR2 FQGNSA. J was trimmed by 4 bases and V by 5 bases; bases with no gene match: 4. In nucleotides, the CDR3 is TGTGCCAGCAGCCACGGGACAGTCTATGGCTACACCTTC. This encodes CASSHGTVYGYTF.

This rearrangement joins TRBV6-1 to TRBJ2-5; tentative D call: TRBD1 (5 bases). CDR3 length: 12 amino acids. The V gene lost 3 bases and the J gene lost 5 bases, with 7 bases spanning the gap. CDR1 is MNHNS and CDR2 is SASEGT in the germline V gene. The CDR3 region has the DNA TGTGCCAGCAGTGACAGGGCGGAGACCCAGTACTTC. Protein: CASSDRAETQYF.

CDR3 in DNA: TGTGCCAGCAGCCCTCAGCTAGCGGGAGTGTACGAGCAGTACTTC. It is translated as CASSPQLAGVYEQYF. The gene calls are TRBV7-6 and TRBJ2-7; 10 bases are shared with TRBD2. V dropped 5 bases and J dropped 4; count of bases not matched to a gene: 8. The germline V gene encodes CDR1 SGHVS and CDR2 FNYEAQ. CDR3 size: 15 residues.

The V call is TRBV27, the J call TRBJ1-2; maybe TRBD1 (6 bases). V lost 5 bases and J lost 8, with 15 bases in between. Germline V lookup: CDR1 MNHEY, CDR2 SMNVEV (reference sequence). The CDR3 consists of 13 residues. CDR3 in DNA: TGTGCCAGCAGTGCCGGGGAGGGGGGCGGCTACACCTTC. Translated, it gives CASSAGEGGGYTF.